The 12 T cell receptor beta chains below come from one sample, sequenced in a study of post-analysis software for immune sequencing data. These receptors lack a known antigen. The study, taken as a whole, reports: There were five TRBV segments more frequent in patients than controls, and TRBV5-6, TRBV5-1 and TRBV20-1 were among them.

TCR beta cDNA libraries had unique molecular identifiers. Via MiXCR, TCRdb re-called the PCR reads, giving one row per CDR3 protein. The sample carries 500,000 to 600,000 distinct CDR3 sequences, 40% to 50% recorded once. The material sequenced was blood. Every receptor here comes from a girl between 5 and 17 years old with multiple sclerosis.

This chain uses TRBV5-4 with TRBJ1-1; 8 bases match TRBD1. The CDR3 totals 14 residues. The V gene end was trimmed by 2 bases and the J gene end by 6 bases; junction bases not matched to a gene: 6. In germline, CDR1 is SGHNT, CDR2 YYREEE (reference sequence). In DNA, the CDR3 is TGTGCCAGCAGCTTACCAGGGGGCGCCGCTGAAGCTTTCTTT. It yields the protein CASSLPGGAAEAFF.

The rearrangement uses TRBV27 and TRBJ2-6; TRBD2 is a possible D gene (6 bases). V lost 0 bases and J 0 bases, leaving 18 bases between the germline ends. The CDR3 consists of 20 residues. Germline V CDR1 and CDR2: MNHEY, SMNVEV (reference sequence). The CDR3 region is CASSLSTGVEPSSGANVLTF. The CDR3 bases are TGTGCCAGCAGTTTATCAACGGGGGTCGAACCGAGCTCTGGGGCCAACGTCCTGACTTTC.

The rearrangement uses TRBV7-2 and TRBJ2-7; 10 positions match TRBD2. The CDR3 runs to 15 residues. Germline values: CDR1 SGHTA, CDR2 FQGNSA. V shed 5 bases, J shed 6 bases, and the junction held 10 bases outside the gene matches. As DNA, the CDR3 is TGTGCCAGCAGCACAGACAGCGGGGGGGCCTCCGAGCAGTACTTC. This codes for CASSTDSGGASEQYF.

This CDR3 is CASSEVGAAEAFF. In nucleotides, the CDR3 is TGTGCCAGCAGTGAAGTGGGGGCAGCTGAAGCTTTCTTT. The chain joins TRBV6-1 to TRBJ1-1, with D possibly TRBD1 on 6 matching bases. The germline V gene has CDR1 MNHNS and CDR2 SASEGT. V lost 1 base to trimming and J lost 6 bases, with 9 bases between them. The CDR3 length is 13 residues.

The J gene is TRBJ2-1, the V gene TRBV5-1; D unresolved. V shed 0 bases and J shed 4 bases, with 20 bases lying between them. Germline loops: CDR1 SGHRS, CDR2 YFSETQ. The CDR3 runs 18 residues. The DNA for the CDR3 is TGCGCCAGCAGCTTGGGTCAGGCGTCCTTGGGGATATACAATGAGCAGTTCTTC. Translation: CASSLGQASLGIYNEQFF.

This clonotype was seen a few times. The V call is TRBV12-3 or TRBV12-4, the J call TRBJ2-1; D uncertain. The CDR3 consists of 11 residues. V lost 5 bases, J lost 9 bases, and 8 bases lay in between. The CDR3, as DNA: TGTGCCAGCAGTCCCAAGGGTGAGCAGTTCTTC. It specifies CASSPKGEQFF.

This rearrangement joins TRBV20-1 to TRBJ2-7, with TRBD1 matching 7 bases. The CDR3 extends over 13 amino acids. Germline V lookup: CDR1 DFQATT, CDR2 SNEGSKA (reference sequence). The ends lost 5 bases at V and 6 bases at J; junction bases unmatched: 10. The CDR3 DNA reads TGCAGTGCTCGCCCAGACAGGGCATCCGAGCAGTACTTC. It specifies CSARPDRASEQYF.

This clonotype was seen once. The chain employs TRBV29-1 and TRBJ1-3; 7 bases line up with TRBD1. Germline trimming cut 4 bases from V and 2 bases from J; bases unmatched to any gene: 2. Germline assignment: CDR1 SQVTM and CDR2 ANQGSEA. The CDR3 loop spans 13 amino acids. CDR3 sequence (DNA): TGCAGCGTTGGAGACAGGGCTGGAAACACCATATATTTT. Amino acids: CSVGDRAGNTIYF.

Points on this clonotype: A much larger clone sits a single nucleotide away, making a read error possible. The genes are TRBV10-3 and TRBJ2-3; the match to TRBD1 covers 12 bases. The CDR3 has 15 amino acids. Germline loops: CDR1 ENHRY, CDR2 SYGVKD. V lost 11 bases and J lost 5; bases outside the gene matches: 11. The CDR3 nucleotides read TGTGCCGGCTCACCGGGACAGGGGGCCGGAGATACGCAGTATTTT. It encodes CAGSPGQGAGDTQYF.

The genes are TRBV10-2 and TRBJ1-4; tentatively, D is TRBD1 (5 bases). CDR3 length: 15 amino acids. Germline lookup yields CDR1 WSHSY and CDR2 SAAADI. V shed 2 bases and J shed 4 bases, with 11 bases lying between them. CDR3 in amino acids: CASSEPGRNNEKLFF. The CDR3 bases are TGCGCCAGCAGTGAGCCGGGACGGAATAATGAAAAACTGTTTTTT.

The chain uses TRBV4-2 and TRBJ1-2; a possible D gene is TRBD1 (6 bases). The CDR3 extends over 17 amino acids. Per the germline V gene, CDR1 is LGHNA and CDR2 is YNFKEQ. V lost 0 bases and J 4 bases, leaving 18 bases between the germline ends. Written as DNA, the CDR3 is TGTGCCAGCAGCCAAGAAGAGGGGTTAGGAGGGGGCTATGGCTACACCTTC. Protein sequence: CASSQEEGLGGGYGYTF.

This clonotype has only a few counts. This sequence joins TRBV5-1 and TRBJ2-4; D is undetermined. The tail of the sequence fits TRBJ2-7 better, so the J call may be wrong. CDR3 length: 14 amino acids. CDR1 and CDR2 (germline): SGHRS, YFSETQ. CDR3 DNA sequence: TGCGCCAGCAGCTTGGGTTTTGGATCCTACGAGCAGTACTTC. It yields the protein CASSLGFGSYEQYF.